One sample yielded the 25 T cell receptor beta chains listed below, sequenced in a study of T-cell reconstitution after alpha-beta-depleted transplantation in children (dated by TCRdb to the mid-2010s). The intended sense of this specimen's treatment or condition label: allogeneic hematopoietic cell transplantation with graft depleted of TCRalphabeta T cells and CD19 B cells. Library preparation used PCR. Sequenced on an Illumina HiSeq 2500. TCR library preparation used molecular barcoding, with unique molecular identifiers applied to normalize quantification of the TCRbeta repertoire. In TCRdb, the public reads were trimmed at Q25 with fastp and aligned with MiXCR, with productive beta chains retained. Each entry merges the rows of one CDR3 protein and shows their most common DNA and genes. The sample profile shows approximately 130,000 distinct CDR3 sequences; around a tenth of them were found once. The ten largest account for 24% of the sample.

The sequences come from PBMCs, mostly from graft donor cells, collected 180 days after TCRalphabeta/CD19-depleted stem cell transplant. The receptors originated from a girl less than two years old who had a stem cell transplant for combined immunodeficiency, so the T cells may come from the graft donor.

This clonotype was seen more than once but under ten times. This chain connects TRBV20-1 to TRBJ1-1; no clear D. The CDR3 is made up of 16 amino acids. V was trimmed by 2 bases and J by 1 base, leaving 17 bases between them. Looked up from germline, CDR1 is DFQATT and CDR2 is SNEGSKA (reference sequence). CDR3 sequence (DNA): TGCAGTGCTAGACCAGAACCCCTTACCACGAACACTGAAGCTTTCTTT. Translating gives CSARPEPLTTNTEAFF.

The table lists this clonotype with a few counts. The chain employs TRBV6-5 and TRBJ2-5, with D possibly matching TRBD2 (6 bases). CDR1 is MNHEY and CDR2 is SVGAGI in the germline V gene. Trimming stripped 3 bases from V and 2 bases from J, with 7 bases between. The CDR3 is 13 residues long. The CDR3 bases are TGTGCCAGCAGTTATGGGGGGCAAGAGACCCAGTACTTC. It yields the protein CASSYGGQETQYF.

The J gene is TRBJ1-2, the V gene TRBV7-2, with a weak D call TRBD1 (5 bases). The V gene's germline CDR1 is SGHTA and CDR2 FQGNSA. The CDR3 covers 16 residues. With 1 base removed from V and 0 bases from J, the gap between germline ends came to 12 bases. The DNA for the CDR3 is TGTGCCAGCAGCTTAGGGGGGACGGGAGCTAACTATGGCTACACCTTC. This gives the protein CASSLGGTGANYGYTF.

The gene calls are TRBV20-1 and TRBJ2-7; 9 nucleotides agree with TRBD1. Germline assignment: CDR1 DFQATT and CDR2 SNEGSKA (reference sequence). The CDR3 sequence is 14 residues long. V trimming: 1 base; J trimming: 3 bases; junction bases outside the gene matches: 4. The CDR3 protein is CSARGGTGIYEQYF. In nucleotides, the CDR3 is TGCAGTGCTAGAGGAGGGACAGGGATCTACGAGCAGTACTTC.

CDR3 in amino acids: CASTKEGFSYEQYF. The CDR3, as DNA: TGTGCCAGCACGAAAGAGGGGTTCTCCTACGAGCAGTACTTC. The chain joins TRBV21-1 to TRBJ2-7; the listed D gene, TRBD1, was not tested against the DNA. TRBV21-1 has pseudogene status. CDR3 length: 14 amino acids.

This chain uses TRBV6-1 with TRBJ2-7; 10 positions agree with TRBD2. With V trimmed by 11 bases and J by 1 base, 8 bases remained unmatched. Germline V gene lookup returns CDR1 MNHNS and CDR2 SASEGT. CDR3 length: 14 amino acids. CDR3 sequence (DNA): TGTGCCGGCACCCTAGCGGGGGTTTCCTACGAGCAGTACTTC. This codes for CAGTLAGVSYEQYF.

Ten or more counts support this clonotype. The chain couples TRBV7-9 to TRBJ2-5; 7 bases align to TRBD2. The length of the CDR3 is 15 residues. Germline V gene data show CDR1 as SEHNR and CDR2 as FQNEAQ (reference sequence). Germline trimming cut 2 bases from V and 5 bases from J; bases unmatched to any gene: 8. CDR3 nucleotide sequence: TGTGCCAGCAGCTTACGGGCTAGCGGCGGGGAGACCCAGTACTTC. It codes for CASSLRASGGETQYF.

This clonotype occurred a few times. The V gene is TRBV12-3 or TRBV12-4, the J gene TRBJ1-1; 9 bases match TRBD1. This CDR3 spans 15 amino acids. With V trimmed by 5 bases and J by 5 bases, 9 bases remained unmatched. The CDR3 DNA reads as TGTGCCAGCAGTACAACAGGGGGCGTAGGGACTGAAGCTTTCTTT. This translates into CASSTTGGVGTEAFF.

This chain joins TRBV7-9 and TRBJ2-3; TRBD1 agrees at 8 bases. The CDR3 is 14 amino acids. The germline CDR1 and CDR2 sequences are SEHNR and FQNEAQ (reference sequence). The V gene end was trimmed by 8 bases and the J gene end by 2 bases; junction bases not matched to a gene: 6. CDR3 in DNA: TGTGCCAGCGGCACAGGGGGGAACACAGATACGCAGTATTTT. Translated: CASGTGGNTDTQYF.

V and J are TRBV12-3 or TRBV12-4 and TRBJ2-1; possible D gene TRBD2, 7 bases. The CDR3 spans 15 residues. Trimming removed 4 bases at V and 9 bases at J, with 19 bases between. The CDR3 region has the DNA TGTGCCAGCAGTTCCTATTTGGCGGGGGCTGTTGAGCAGTTCTTC. Protein: CASSSYLAGAVEQFF.

The chain carries TRBV21-1 and TRBJ2-5; the table's TRBD1 call for D was not verified on the DNA. TRBV21-1 is reported as a pseudogene. The CDR3 loop spans 19 amino acids. CDR3 amino acids: CASSNRRDPVGRGQETQYF. The CDR3 DNA reads TGTGCCAGCAGCAATCGCCGGGACCCGGTCGGGCGGGGCCAAGAGACCCAGTACTTC.

This clonotype was recorded a few times. The rearrangement joins TRBV27 to TRBJ2-5; TRBD1 matches 8 bases. This CDR3 contains 15 residues. Germline V gives CDR1 MNHEY, CDR2 SMNVEV (reference sequence). The J segment lost 7 bases and the V segment lost 7 bases, leaving 14 bases of the junction unmatched. This chain's CDR3 is CASTTTGTGSGTQYF. CDR3 nucleotides: TGTGCCAGCACTACAACCGGGACAGGCTCAGGGACCCAGTACTTC.

This chain links TRBV12-3 or TRBV12-4 with TRBJ2-5, with TRBD2 matching over 7 bases. The CDR3 length is 16 residues. V was clipped by 6 bases and J by 2 bases; unmatched bases: 12. The CDR3 region is CASSPGMLAEQETQYF. The CDR3 DNA reads TGTGCCAGCAGCCCCGGGATGCTAGCGGAACAAGAGACCCAGTACTTC.

The table lists this clonotype with a few counts. This chain links TRBV20-1 with TRBJ2-1; 8 nucleotides align to TRBD2. The germline CDR1 and CDR2 sequences are DFQATT and SNEGSKA (reference sequence). The V gene end was trimmed by 5 bases and the J gene end by 8 bases; junction bases not matched to a gene: 11. This CDR3 is 14 amino acids long. This chain's CDR3 is CSAFSGSSRDEQFF. The CDR3 DNA sequence: TGCAGTGCTTTCAGCGGGAGTTCGAGGGATGAGCAGTTCTTC.

This clonotype was picked up many times. The J gene is TRBJ2-4, the V gene TRBV18, with TRBD1 matching over 7 bases. With V trimmed by 3 bases and J by 12 bases, 5 bases remained unmatched. The CDR3 has 12 amino acids. Germline CDR1 KGHSH, CDR2 LQKENI. The CDR3 sequence is CASSPPDRDQYF. CDR3 coding DNA: TGTGCCAGCTCACCCCCCGACAGGGATCAGTACTTC.

Remarks on this clonotype: This may stem from a read error, because a much larger clone lies one nucleotide away. This chain uses TRBV7-2 with TRBJ1-3; TRBD1 is a possible D gene (6 bases). The CDR3 is 15 amino acids. Germline V lookup: CDR1 SGHTA, CDR2 FQGNSA. This chain's CDR3 is CAGSSAGGPGNTIYF. The CDR3 bases are TGTGCCGGCAGCTCCGCCGGGGGGCCTGGAAACACCATATATTTT.

This clonotype was found a few times. The chain uses TRBV3-1 and TRBJ2-7; 7 bases agree with TRBD2. The germline gives CDR1 LGHDT, CDR2 YNNKEL (reference sequence). This CDR3 contains 15 residues. V shed 2 bases, J shed 6 bases, and the junction held 10 bases outside the gene matches. CDR3 sequence reads: CASSQWAGEAGEQYF. The CDR3 DNA follows: TGTGCCAGCAGCCAATGGGCGGGGGAAGCCGGCGAGCAGTACTTC.

This clonotype was seen a few times. The rearrangement links TRBV20-1 to TRBJ2-7; D is ambiguous. CDR1 is DFQATT and CDR2 is SNEGSKA in the germline V gene (reference sequence). The length of the CDR3 is 13 residues. Trimming cost V 2 bases and J 3 bases, with 11 bases left between them. This chain's CDR3 is CSARRADGYEQYF. The CDR3 nucleotides are TGCAGTGCTAGACGGGCCGATGGCTACGAGCAGTACTTC.

This clonotype was seen many times. The chain employs TRBV3-1 and TRBJ2-1; 8 nucleotides align to TRBD2. With 8 bases clipped from V and 7 bases from J, the junction kept 10 bases outside the gene matches. CDR3 length: 14 amino acids. From germline, CDR1 is LGHDT and CDR2 YNNKEL (reference sequence). CDR3 DNA: TGTGCCAGCGGAACGGGGGGGCCTAGAAATGAGCAGTTCTTC. This translates into CASGTGGPRNEQFF.

The genes are TRBV15 and TRBJ2-2; D is perhaps TRBD1 (5 bases). Germline V gene data show CDR1 as LNHNV and CDR2 as YYDKDF (reference sequence). Trimming stripped 5 bases from V and 2 bases from J, with 9 bases between. The CDR3 contains 14 residues. CDR3 coding DNA: TGTGCCACCAGCTTAGACAGAAACACCGGGGAGCTGTTTTTT. Translating gives CATSLDRNTGELFF. Combining the CDR3 with reference TRBV15 and TRBJ2-2 gives the whole variable domain DAMVIQNPRYQVTQFGKPVTLSCSQTLNHNVMYWYQQKSSQAPKLLFHYYDKDFNNEADTPDNFQSRRPNTSFCFLDIRSPGLGDTAMYLCATSLDRNTGELFFGEGSRLTVL.

V and J are TRBV20-1 and TRBJ2-3, with 11 bases aligning to TRBD2. The CDR3 covers 16 residues. J gave up 4 bases and V 6 bases, and 12 bases lay outside the gene matches. Germline values: CDR1 DFQATT, CDR2 SNEGSKA (reference sequence). The CDR3 loop is CSAITMTSGAADTQYF. DNA for the CDR3: TGCAGTGCCATAACCATGACTAGCGGGGCGGCAGATACGCAGTATTTT.

The chain is built from TRBV29-1 and TRBJ2-1; the match to TRBD2 covers 11 bases. CDR1 is SQVTM and CDR2 is ANQGSEA in the germline V gene. J was trimmed by 6 bases and V by 5 bases; bases with no gene match: 6. There are 14 residues in the CDR3. The CDR3 reads CSVTGTSGSNEQFF. The CDR3 nucleotides are TGCAGCGTTACGGGGACTAGCGGTTCCAATGAGCAGTTCTTC.

The V and J genes are TRBV19 and TRBJ2-7; 11 nucleotides line up with TRBD2. Germline lookup yields CDR1 LNHDA and CDR2 SQIVND (reference sequence). The CDR3 covers 15 residues. Losses at the gene ends were 4 bases for V and 4 bases for J; bases not matched to a gene: 6. The CDR3 spells CASSKRLAGNYEQYF. The DNA for the CDR3 is TGTGCCAGTAGTAAAAGACTAGCGGGAAATTACGAGCAGTACTTC.

This clonotype was seen ten or more times. The rearrangement links TRBV7-2 to TRBJ1-1; D unclear. CDR3 length equals 14 residues. Trimming shortened V by 4 bases and J by 1 base, and 10 bases separated the two germline ends. Per germline, CDR1 SGHTA and CDR2 FQGNSA. The CDR3 bases are TGTGCCAGCAGCTCGACCCCCCAGAACACTGAAGCTTTCTTT. Translated, it gives CASSSTPQNTEAFF.

A few counts support this clonotype. A read error may produce the germline difference seen at one junction end. V and J are TRBV29-1 and TRBJ2-5; D possibly corresponds to TRBD2 (5 bases). The CDR3 extends over 12 amino acids. Germline CDR1 reads SQVTM; CDR2 reads ANQGSEA. The CDR3: CIVEGSEETQYF. CDR3 in DNA: TGCATCGTTGAGGGCAGTGAAGAGACCCAGTACTTC.